This is a list of T cell receptor beta chains from one sample in a study of T cell responses to AZD1222 COVID-19 vaccine. The data were produced by immunoSEQ multiplex PCR, yet TCRdb's version contains in-frame clones alone and is incomplete. Of around 180,000 clones listed, 88% were seen once; the top ten hold approximately 0.49%. The material sequenced was peripheral blood, taken on day 0 of AZD1222 vaccination. The receptor source for this set is an adult in good health. CDR3s include the opening cysteine and the closing phenylalanine or tryptophan. A D gene is named only where the DNA matches it firmly. The size entry is marked missing in some rows and otherwise reads once, few, many or a size class.

>TRBV6-6|TRBJ1-4|-|-
TGTGCCAGCACACACACGGGGGGGGCAACTAATGAAAAACTGTTTTTT
CASTHTGGATNEKLFF
>TRBV29-1|TRBJ2-2|-|-
TGCAGCGTTACAAAAAGGGATATATACACCGGGGAGCTGTTTTTT
CSVTKRDIYTGELFF
>TRBV20-1|TRBJ1-1|-|once
TGCAGTGCTAGGAGAGACAGTGAAGCTTTCTTT
CSARRDSEAFF
>TRBV6-5|TRBJ1-6|-|-
TGTGCCAGCAGTTACTCCGGCAGGCTTAATTCACCCCTCCACTTT
CASSYSGRLNSPLHF
>TRBV18|TRBJ2-3|TRBD2|-
TGTGCCAGCTCATCCGGGACTAGCGGGAGCGGGACAGATACGCAGTATTTT
CASSSGTSGSGTDTQYF
>TRBV11-2|TRBJ1-2|-|-
TGTGCCAGCAGCTTAGATCGACAGTCTGGCTACACCTTC
CASSLDRQSGYTF
>TRBV4-1|TRBJ1-1|TRBD1|-
TGCGCCAGCAGCCACGACAGGGCGATGAACACTGAAGCTTTCTTT
CASSHDRAMNTEAFF
>TRBV6-2/TRBV6-3|TRBJ2-1|-|-
TGTGCCAGCAGTTACGGGTTAAGGGAGCTGATTAATGAGCAGTTCTTC
CASSYGLRELINEQFF
>TRBV6-5|TRBJ2-1|-|-
TGTGCCAGCAGTAGCCCGAAGACAGAAACTCAGTTCTTC
CASSSPKTETQFF
>TRBV11-3|TRBJ2-5|-|-
TGTGCCAGCAGCTTGACGGCAAAGGAGACCCAGTACTTC
CASSLTAKETQYF
>TRBV4-3|TRBJ1-2|-|-
TGCGCCAGCAGCCAAGAAATCGGAGCAAACTATGGCTACACCTTC
CASSQEIGANYGYTF
>TRBV7-8|TRBJ2-1|TRBD2|-
TGTGCCAGCAGCGTAGCGGGAGTCTCCTACAATGAGCAGTTCTTC
CASSVAGVSYNEQFF
>TRBV27|TRBJ2-1|-|-
TGTGCCAGCAGTTCTAGGGCAGGGGCTTTCTCCTACAATGAGCAGTTCTTC
CASSSRAGAFSYNEQFF
>TRBV3-1/TRBV3-2|TRBJ1-6|-|-
TGTGCCAGCAGCCAACAGCAACCCCTCCACTTT
CASSQQQPLHF
>TRBV4-3|TRBJ1-2|-|-
TGCGCCAGCAGCCAGCCCCCTGGCGGCTACACCTTC
CASSQPPGGYTF
>TRBV9|TRBJ1-6|-|once
TGTGCCAGCAGCTCGGGACAAAGTAATTCACCCCTCCACTTT
CASSSGQSNSPLHF
>TRBV30|TRBJ2-1|-|-
TGTGCCTGGAGTGTTCAAGCGGGCGGGCAGTTCTTC
CAWSVQAGGQFF
>TRBV11-2|TRBJ2-5|-|-
TGTGCCAGCTCAAGGGAGACCCAGTACTTC
CASSRETQYF
>TRBV13|TRBJ2-7|-|-
TGTGCCAGCAGCTCCCCTCCCAGTGAGGGGCACTCCTACGAGCAGTACTTC
CASSSPPSEGHSYEQYF
>TRBV9|TRBJ1-5|-|once
TGTGCCAGCAGCGTGACGGATAGCAATCAGCCCCAGCATTTT
CASSVTDSNQPQHF
>TRBV9|TRBJ1-1|-|once
TGTGCCAGCAGCCCTAGCGGAGGCGACATGAACACTGAAGCTTTCTTT
CASSPSGGDMNTEAFF
>TRBV7-2|TRBJ2-1|-|-
TGTGCCAGCAGCTCCGGGACAAGCTCCTACAATGAGCAGTTCTTC
CASSSGTSSYNEQFF
>TRBV19|TRBJ1-5|-|-
TGTGCCAGTAGTCCGAGGCGGCAGGGGCAACAGCCCCAGCATTTT
CASSPRRQGQQPQHF
>TRBV11-2|TRBJ1-3|-|-
TGTGCCAGCAGCCCCCCCCGTGGGGGGGCGGCTGGAAACACCATATATTTT
CASSPPRGGAAGNTIYF
>TRBV29-1|TRBJ1-5|-|-
TGCAGCGTTGGTTGGACTAGCAATCAGCCCCAGCATTTT
CSVGWTSNQPQHF
>TRBV4-2|TRBJ2-3|TRBD2|-
TGTGCCAGCAGCCAAGACAAACTAGCGGCAGATACGCAGTATTTT
CASSQDKLAADTQYF
>TRBV12-3/TRBV12-4|TRBJ1-2|-|-
TGTGCCAGCAGTTTAAAGGGAGACTATGGCTACACCTTC
CASSLKGDYGYTF
>TRBV7-7|TRBJ2-7|-|once
TGTGCTAGCAGCTTAGCGCCCGGGGTCGAGCAGTACTTC
CASSLAPGVEQYF
>TRBV28|TRBJ1-2|-|-
TGTGCCAGTTCGACTTTGAACTATGGCTACACCTTC
CASSTLNYGYTF
>TRBV2|TRBJ2-1|TRBD2|-
TGTGCCAGCAGTGAAACAGGACTAGCGGGGCCGCGGTCCTACAATGAGCAGTTCTTC
CASSETGLAGPRSYNEQFF
>TRBV9|TRBJ2-1|TRBD1|once
TGTGCCAGCAGCAAGAGCGGACAGGGGGATAGGAGCTCCTACAATGAGCAGTTCTTC
CASSKSGQGDRSSYNEQFF
>TRBV30|TRBJ1-5|-|once
TGTGCCTGGAGTGGGGACGTAGATAGCAATCAGCCCCAGCATTTT
CAWSGDVDSNQPQHF
>TRBV9|TRBJ2-2|-|-
TGTGCCAGCAGCGTGGTTAGCACAAACACCGGGGAGCTGTTTTTT
CASSVVSTNTGELFF
>TRBV7-9|TRBJ1-4|TRBD1|-
TGTGCCAGCAGCACCCGGGACAGGGGTGAAAAACTGTTTTTT
CASSTRDRGEKLFF
>TRBV11-2|TRBJ1-2|-|-
TGTGCCAGCAGCTTAGGACAGTACTATGGCTACACCTTC
CASSLGQYYGYTF
>TRBV7-2|TRBJ2-3|-|-
TGTGCCAGCCCCACCACGGGGGAGAATACGCAGTATTTT
CASPTTGENTQYF